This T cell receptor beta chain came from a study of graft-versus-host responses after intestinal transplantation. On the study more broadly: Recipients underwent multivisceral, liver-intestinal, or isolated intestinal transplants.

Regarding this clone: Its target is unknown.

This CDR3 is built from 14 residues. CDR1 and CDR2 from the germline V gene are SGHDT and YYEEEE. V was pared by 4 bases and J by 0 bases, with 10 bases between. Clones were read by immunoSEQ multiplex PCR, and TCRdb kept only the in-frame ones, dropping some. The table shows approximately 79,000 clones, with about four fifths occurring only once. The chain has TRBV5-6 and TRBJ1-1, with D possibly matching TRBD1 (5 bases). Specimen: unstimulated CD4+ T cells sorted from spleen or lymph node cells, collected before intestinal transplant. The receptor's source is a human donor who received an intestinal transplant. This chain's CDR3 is CASSPDRVNTEAFF. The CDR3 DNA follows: TGTGCCAGCAGCCCTGACAGAGTGAACACTGAAGCTTTCTTT.